The 15 T cell receptor beta chains given below trace back to one sample, sequenced in a study of T cells in localized non-small cell lung cancer. This table comes from immunoSEQ multiplex PCR, and its TCRdb copy is limited to in-frame clones, with some not included. The repertoire holds some 16,000 clones, approximately 81% seen once, with 20% to 25% in the top ten. This specimen consisted of peripheral blood, obtained before any cancer treatment. Receptors were obtained from a male donor at least 60 years old with stage I lung adenocarcinoma.

V usage is TRBV4-3 and J usage is TRBJ1-3; the D is unclear. This CDR3 region has 15 residues. Germline V gene sequence: CDR1 LGHNA, CDR2 YSLEER. V lost 0 bases to trimming and J lost 3 bases, with 9 bases between them. The CDR3 nucleotides are TGCGCCAGCAGCCAAGATAAAACGGGTGGAAACACCATATATTTT. This translates into CASSQDKTGGNTIYF.

This chain links TRBV5-4 with TRBJ1-1; possible D gene TRBD1, 5 bases. There are 15 residues in the CDR3. Between the trimmed V and J ends, which lost 2 bases and 0 bases, there was a span of 11 bases. Germline CDR1 and CDR2: SGHNT and YYREEE (reference sequence). CDR3 residues: CASSLGQGMNTEAFF. The DNA for the CDR3 is TGTGCCAGCAGCTTAGGCCAGGGAATGAACACTGAAGCTTTCTTT. Full variable domain (outside the CDR3, taken from reference TRBV5-4 and TRBJ1-1): ETGVTQSPTHLIKTRGQQVTLRCSSQSGHNTVSWYQQALGQGPQFIFQYYREEENGRGNFPPRFSGLQFPNYSSELNVNALELDDSALYLCASSLGQGMNTEAFFGQGTRLTVV.

The rearrangement links TRBV5-1 to TRBJ2-2; TRBD1 aligns across 8 bases. The V gene's germline CDR1 is SGHRS and CDR2 YFSETQ. The CDR3 runs to 15 residues. Unmatched junction bases numbered 6, after V lost 4 bases and J lost 4 bases. CDR3: CASSVGQEFTGELFF. The CDR3, as DNA: TGCGCCAGCAGCGTGGGACAGGAGTTCACCGGGGAGCTGTTTTTT.

The chain links TRBV27 to TRBJ2-7, with D uncertain. The CDR3 length is 11 residues. V lost 3 bases, J lost 4 bases, and 4 bases lay in between. Germline assignment: CDR1 MNHEY and CDR2 SMNVEV (reference sequence). The CDR3 DNA reads TGTGCCAGCAGTTTTACTTACGAGCAGTACTTC. This translates into CASSFTYEQYF.

The rearrangement links TRBV7-3 to TRBJ2-1; D is possibly TRBD1 or TRBD2 (5 bases each). CDR1 is SGHTA, CDR2 FQGTGA, per germline. Trimming took 1 base from V and 5 from J, leaving 9 bases between them. The CDR3 length is 14 residues. CDR3 region: CASSLNGGNNEQFF. As DNA, the CDR3 is TGTGCCAGCAGCTTAAATGGGGGAAACAATGAGCAGTTCTTC.

This clone was recorded once. This chain joins TRBV28 and TRBJ1-5; 8 bases agree with TRBD1. The germline gives CDR1 MDHEN, CDR2 SYDVKM. V lost 2 bases and J lost 5; bases outside the gene matches: 5. The CDR3 runs to 15 residues. CDR3 in DNA: TGTGCCAGCAGTTTACAGGGGGCAGGGCATCAGCCCCAGCATTTT. It codes for CASSLQGAGHQPQHF.

This clone was observed a single time. The V and J genes are TRBV7-8 and TRBJ1-5; D is ambiguous. V lost 5 bases and J 0 bases, leaving 14 bases between the germline ends. CDR1 SGHVS and CDR2 FQNEAQ come from the germline V gene. The CDR3 is 16 amino acids. In DNA form, the CDR3 reads TGTGCCAGCAGCCCTGGTCCACCTTATAGCAATCAGCCCCAGCATTTT. It codes for CASSPGPPYSNQPQHF. Combining the CDR3 with reference TRBV7-8 and TRBJ1-5 gives the whole variable domain GAGVSQSPRYKVAKRGQDVALRCDPISGHVSLFWYQQALGQGPEFLTYFQNEAQLDKSGLPSDRFFAERPEGSVSTLKIQRTQQEDSAVYLCASSPGPPYSNQPQHFGDGTRLSIL.

CDR3 protein: CASSLWTYTEAFF. Here the CDR3 DNA reads TGTGCCAGCAGCTTGTGGACCTACACTGAAGCTTTCTTT. V is TRBV7-3 and J is TRBJ1-1; D remains unclear. Looked up from germline, CDR1 is SGHTA and CDR2 is FQGTGA. Trimming left V 3 bases short and J 3 bases short, with 8 bases between. The CDR3 is made up of 13 amino acids.

The rearrangement links TRBV5-1 to TRBJ2-7, with no clear D. The V gene's germline CDR1 is SGHRS and CDR2 YFSETQ. The CDR3 has 14 residues. V gave up 4 bases and J gave up 3 bases, with 14 bases separating them. The CDR3 here is CASSPTEQNYEQYF. The CDR3 DNA sequence: TGCGCCAGCAGCCCCACCGAGCAGAACTACGAGCAGTACTTC.

The V call is TRBV10-3, the J call TRBJ2-2, with 10 bases that match TRBD2. The CDR3 runs to 14 residues. The germline CDR1 and CDR2 sequences are ENHRY and SYGVKD. Trimming cost V 6 bases and J 3 bases; bases outside gene matches: 1. Here the CDR3 DNA reads TGTGCCATCAGAGGACTAGCGGACACCGGGGAGCTGTTTTTT. Translating it yields CAIRGLADTGELFF.

The chain employs TRBV6-5 and TRBJ2-2, with D tentatively TRBD2 (6 bases). This CDR3 is built from 14 residues. Germline values: CDR1 MNHEY, CDR2 SVGAGI. V lost 6 bases and J lost 6, with 14 bases in between. The CDR3 DNA reads TGTGCCAGCAGAGATGGGGGGACGGCCGGGGAGCTGTTTTTT. Translated: CASRDGGTAGELFF.

The gene calls are TRBV11-2 and TRBJ2-7; weak D call: TRBD1 (5 bases). Per the germline V gene, CDR1 is SGHAT and CDR2 is FQNNGV. The CDR3 totals 15 residues. V gave up 3 bases and J gave up 2 bases, with 14 bases separating them. CDR3 in DNA: TGTGCCAGCAGCTTTGGGGCCACCCGGACCTACGAGCAGTACTTC. It yields the protein CASSFGATRTYEQYF.

This sequence joins TRBV18 and TRBJ2-2; TRBD2 matches 9 bases. Germline CDR1 and CDR2: KGHSH and LQKENI. Losses at the gene ends were 3 bases for V and 5 bases for J; bases not matched to a gene: 1. This CDR3 comprises 14 residues. In DNA form, the CDR3 reads TGTGCCAGCTCACCTAGCGGGGGAACCGGGGAGCTGTTTTTT. Translated, it gives CASSPSGGTGELFF. Based on the CDR3 plus reference TRBV18 and TRBJ2-2, the full variable domain is NAGVMQNPRHLVRRRGQEARLRCSPMKGHSHVYWYRQLPEEGLKFMVYLQKENIIDESGMPKERFSAEFPKEGPSILRIQQVVRGDSAAYFCASSPSGGTGELFFGEGSRLTVL.

The CDR3 DNA sequence: TGTGCCAGCAGTTACGACGGGATTAACTATGGCTACACCTTC. Translation: CASSYDGINYGYTF. V and J are TRBV6-5 and TRBJ1-2, with D uncertain. The germline V and J ends were trimmed by 2 bases and 1 base, with 8 bases remaining between them. The CDR3 has 14 amino acids. Germline V gives CDR1 MNHEY, CDR2 SVGAGI.

This rearrangement joins TRBV10-3 to TRBJ2-5; D gene uncertain. Germline assignment: CDR1 ENHRY and CDR2 SYGVKD. V lost 6 bases and J lost 0, with 8 bases in between. The CDR3 runs to 13 residues. The CDR3 coding sequence is TGTGCCATCAGCCGGCAGGACCAAGAGACCCAGTACTTC. This sequence encodes CAISRQDQETQYF.